This T cell receptor (beta chain) was recovered during a study of cytomegalovirus exposure and HLA in healthy donors. Broader study findings: Usually a TCR sequence was rare, but some public TCRs were found in many donors.

Details on this clone: The target antigen is unknown.

Use of 60 Vbeta and 13 Jbeta primers characterized the PCR. Here immunoSEQ multiplex PCR was the method, and the copy in TCRdb shows in-frame clones only, minus some. The table includes around 190,000 clones, 65% to 85% detected once. The germline CDR1 and CDR2 sequences are MNHEY and SVGAGI. This CDR3 contains 15 residues. J lost 5 bases, V lost 4 bases, and 5 bases had no gene match. At the time of sampling, donors were nominally healthy, though unrecorded immune exposures were likely. The chain is built from TRBV6-5 and TRBJ1-4; 9 bases agree with TRBD1. Sequencing was performed on PBMCs. The origin of this receptor is a man aged 55-75 years in good health and CMV-seronegative. The CDR3 bases are TGTGCCAGCAGTTCCCGGGACAGGGTCAATGAAAAACTGTTTTTT. Its translation: CASSSRDRVNEKLFF.